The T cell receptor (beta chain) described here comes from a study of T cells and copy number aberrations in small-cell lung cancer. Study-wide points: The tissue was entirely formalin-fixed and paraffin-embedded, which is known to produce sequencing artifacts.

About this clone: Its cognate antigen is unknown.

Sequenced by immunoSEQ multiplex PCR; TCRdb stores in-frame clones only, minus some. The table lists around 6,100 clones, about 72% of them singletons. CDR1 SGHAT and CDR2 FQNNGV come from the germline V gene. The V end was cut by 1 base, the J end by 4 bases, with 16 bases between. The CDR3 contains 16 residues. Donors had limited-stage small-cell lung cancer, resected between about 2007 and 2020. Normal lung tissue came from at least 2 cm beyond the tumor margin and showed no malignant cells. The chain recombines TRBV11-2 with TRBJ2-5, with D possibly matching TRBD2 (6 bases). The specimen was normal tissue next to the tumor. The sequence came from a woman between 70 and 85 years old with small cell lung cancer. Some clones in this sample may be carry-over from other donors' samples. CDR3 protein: CASSLGGWASVETQYF. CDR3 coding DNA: TGTGCCAGCAGCTTAGGGGGCTGGGCTAGCGTAGAGACCCAGTACTTC.